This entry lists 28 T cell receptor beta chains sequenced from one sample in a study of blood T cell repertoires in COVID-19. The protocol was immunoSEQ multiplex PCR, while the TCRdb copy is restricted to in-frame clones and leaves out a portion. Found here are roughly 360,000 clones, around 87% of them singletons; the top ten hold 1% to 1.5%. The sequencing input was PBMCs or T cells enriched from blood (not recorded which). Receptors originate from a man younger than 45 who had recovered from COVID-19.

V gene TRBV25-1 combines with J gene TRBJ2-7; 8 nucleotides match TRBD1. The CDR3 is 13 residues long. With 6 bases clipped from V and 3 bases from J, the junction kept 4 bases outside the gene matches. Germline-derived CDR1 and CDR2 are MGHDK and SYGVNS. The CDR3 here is CASSGDRGYEQYF. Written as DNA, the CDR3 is TGTGCCAGCAGCGGCGACAGGGGCTACGAGCAGTACTTC.

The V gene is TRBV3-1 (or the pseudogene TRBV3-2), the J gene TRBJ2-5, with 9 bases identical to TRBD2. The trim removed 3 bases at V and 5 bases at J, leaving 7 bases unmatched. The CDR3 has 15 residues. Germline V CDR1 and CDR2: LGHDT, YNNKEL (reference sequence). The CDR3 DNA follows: TGTGCCAGCAGCCACACCAGCGGGGGGTGGGAGACCCAGTACTTC. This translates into CASSHTSGGWETQYF.

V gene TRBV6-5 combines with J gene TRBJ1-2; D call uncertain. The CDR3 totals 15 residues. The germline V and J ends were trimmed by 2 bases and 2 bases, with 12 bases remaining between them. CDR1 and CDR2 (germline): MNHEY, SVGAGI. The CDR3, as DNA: TGTGCCAGCAGTTACAGCCGCCGGGAAAACTATGGCTACACCTTC. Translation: CASSYSRRENYGYTF.

The CDR3 here is CSASKQGVILRNQPQHF. The CDR3 nucleotides read TGCAGTGCTAGTAAACAGGGCGTTATCCTCCGCAATCAGCCCCAGCATTTT. The rearrangement links TRBV20-1 to TRBJ1-5, with D perhaps matching TRBD1 (6 bases). Between the trimmed V and J ends, which lost 3 bases and 2 bases, there was a span of 20 bases. CDR1 is DFQATT, CDR2 SNEGSKA, per germline (reference sequence). The CDR3 runs to 17 residues.

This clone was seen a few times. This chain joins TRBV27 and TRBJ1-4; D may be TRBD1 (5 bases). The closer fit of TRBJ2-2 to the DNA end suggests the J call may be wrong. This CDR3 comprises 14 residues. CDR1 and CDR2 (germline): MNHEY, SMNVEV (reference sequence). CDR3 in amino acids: CASSFLPLGQELFF. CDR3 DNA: TGTGCCAGCAGTTTTTTGCCCCTTGGACAGGAGCTGTTTTTT.

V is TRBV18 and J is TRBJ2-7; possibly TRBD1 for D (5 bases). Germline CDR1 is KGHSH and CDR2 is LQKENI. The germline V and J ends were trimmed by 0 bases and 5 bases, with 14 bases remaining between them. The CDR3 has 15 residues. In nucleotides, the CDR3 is TGTGCCAGCTCACCACCGTCGACAGTCGGACACGAGCAGTACTTC. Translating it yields CASSPPSTVGHEQYF. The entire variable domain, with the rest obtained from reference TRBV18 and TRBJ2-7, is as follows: NAGVMQNPRHLVRRRGQEARLRCSPMKGHSHVYWYRQLPEEGLKFMVYLQKENIIDESGMPKERFSAEFPKEGPSILRIQQVVRGDSAAYFCASSPPSTVGHEQYFGPGTRLTVT.

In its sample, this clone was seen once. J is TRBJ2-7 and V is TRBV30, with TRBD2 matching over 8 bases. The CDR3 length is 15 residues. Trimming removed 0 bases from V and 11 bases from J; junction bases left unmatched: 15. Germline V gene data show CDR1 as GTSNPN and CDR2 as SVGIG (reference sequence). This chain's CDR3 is CAWSVRGGGGLFEYF. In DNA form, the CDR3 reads TGTGCCTGGAGTGTACGAGGAGGCGGGGGGCTTTTTGAGTACTTC.

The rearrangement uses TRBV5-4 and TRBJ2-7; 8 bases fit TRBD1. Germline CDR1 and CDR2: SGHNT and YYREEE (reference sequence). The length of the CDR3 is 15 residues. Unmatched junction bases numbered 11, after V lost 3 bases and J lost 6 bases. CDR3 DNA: TGTGCCAGCAGCTACCCGGGACAGGACAAGGGCGAGCAGTACTTC. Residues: CASSYPGQDKGEQYF.

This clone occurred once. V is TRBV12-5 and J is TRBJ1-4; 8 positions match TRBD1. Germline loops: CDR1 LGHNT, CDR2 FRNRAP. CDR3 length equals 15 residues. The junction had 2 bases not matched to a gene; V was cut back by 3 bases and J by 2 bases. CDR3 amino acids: CASGFSGGTNEKLFF. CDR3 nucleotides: TGTGCTAGTGGTTTCTCAGGGGGCACTAATGAAAAACTGTTTTTT.

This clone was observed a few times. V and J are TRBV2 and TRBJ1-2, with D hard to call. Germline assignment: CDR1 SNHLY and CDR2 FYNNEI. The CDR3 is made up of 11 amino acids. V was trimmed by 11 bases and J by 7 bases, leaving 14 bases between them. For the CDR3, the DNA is TGTGCCGTACCTGTCGAGGGTGGCTACACCTTC. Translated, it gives CAVPVEGGYTF.

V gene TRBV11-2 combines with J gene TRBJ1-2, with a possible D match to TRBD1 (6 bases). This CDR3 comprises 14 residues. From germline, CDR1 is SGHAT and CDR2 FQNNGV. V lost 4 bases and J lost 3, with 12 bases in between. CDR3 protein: CASSSRQVDYGYTF. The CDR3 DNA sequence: TGTGCCAGCAGCTCGAGACAGGTTGACTATGGCTACACCTTC. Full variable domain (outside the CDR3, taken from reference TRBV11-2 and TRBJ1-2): EAGVAQSPRYKIIEKRQSVAFWCNPISGHATLYWYQQILGQGPKLLIQFQNNGVVDDSQLPKDRFSAERLKGVDSTLKIQPAKLEDSAVYLCASSSRQVDYGYTFGSGTRLTVV.

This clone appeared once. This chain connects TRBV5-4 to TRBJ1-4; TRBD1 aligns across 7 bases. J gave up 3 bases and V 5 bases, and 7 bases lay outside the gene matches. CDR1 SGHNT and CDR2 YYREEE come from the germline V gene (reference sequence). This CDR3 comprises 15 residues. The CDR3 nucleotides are TGTGCCAGCAGTTCCACAGGGGCCGCTAATGAAAAACTGTTTTTT. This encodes CASSSTGAANEKLFF. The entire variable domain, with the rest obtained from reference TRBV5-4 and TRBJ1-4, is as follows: ETGVTQSPTHLIKTRGQQVTLRCSSQSGHNTVSWYQQALGQGPQFIFQYYREEENGRGNFPPRFSGLQFPNYSSELNVNALELDDSALYLCASSSTGAANEKLFFGSGTQLSVL.

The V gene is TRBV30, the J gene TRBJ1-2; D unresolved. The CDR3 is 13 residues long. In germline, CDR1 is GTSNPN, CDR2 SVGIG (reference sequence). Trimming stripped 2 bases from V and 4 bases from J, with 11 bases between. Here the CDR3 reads CAWSPRGTYGYTF. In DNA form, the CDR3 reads TGTGCCTGGAGTCCCCGAGGAACCTATGGCTACACCTTC.

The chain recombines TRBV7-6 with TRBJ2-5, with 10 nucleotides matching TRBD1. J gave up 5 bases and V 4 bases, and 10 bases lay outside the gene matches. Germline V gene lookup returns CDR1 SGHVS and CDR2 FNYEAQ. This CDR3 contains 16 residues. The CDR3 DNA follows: TGTGCCAGCAGCTCCCGGGACAGGGGATTACGGGAGACCCAGTACTTC. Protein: CASSSRDRGLRETQYF. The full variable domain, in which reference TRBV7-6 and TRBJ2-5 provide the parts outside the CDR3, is GAGVSQSPRYKVTKRGQDVALRCDPISGHVSLYWYRQALGQGPEFLTYFNYEAQQDKSGLPNDRFSAERPEGSISTLTIQRTEQRDSAMYRCASSSRDRGLRETQYFGPGTRLLVL.

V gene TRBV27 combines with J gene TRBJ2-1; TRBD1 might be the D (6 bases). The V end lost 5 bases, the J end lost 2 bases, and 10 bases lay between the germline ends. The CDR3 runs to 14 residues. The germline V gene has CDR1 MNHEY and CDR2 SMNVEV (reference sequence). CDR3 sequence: CASSRSGAYNEQFF. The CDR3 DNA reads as TGTGCCAGCAGTCGGTCAGGGGCCTACAATGAGCAGTTCTTC.

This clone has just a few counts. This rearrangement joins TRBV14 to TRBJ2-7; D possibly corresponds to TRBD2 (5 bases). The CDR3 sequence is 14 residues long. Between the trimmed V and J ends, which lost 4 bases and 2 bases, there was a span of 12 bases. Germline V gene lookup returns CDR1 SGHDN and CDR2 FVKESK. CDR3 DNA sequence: TGTGCCAGCAGCCTTGAGGGCGGACCCTACGAGCAGTACTTC. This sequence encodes CASSLEGGPYEQYF.

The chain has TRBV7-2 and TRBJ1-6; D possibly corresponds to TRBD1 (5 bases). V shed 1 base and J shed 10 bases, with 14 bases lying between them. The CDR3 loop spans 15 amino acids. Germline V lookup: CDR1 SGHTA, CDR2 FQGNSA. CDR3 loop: CASSLGGVGNSPLHF. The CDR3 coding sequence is TGTGCCAGCAGCTTAGGGGGCGTAGGGAACTCACCCCTCCACTTT.

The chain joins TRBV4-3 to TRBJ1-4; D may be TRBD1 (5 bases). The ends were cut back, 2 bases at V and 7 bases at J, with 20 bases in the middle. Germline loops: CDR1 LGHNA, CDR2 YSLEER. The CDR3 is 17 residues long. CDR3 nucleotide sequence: TGCGCCAGCAGCCAACACAGGAACCGAGAGAGGACTGAAAAACTGTTTTTT. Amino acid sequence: CASSQHRNRERTEKLFF.

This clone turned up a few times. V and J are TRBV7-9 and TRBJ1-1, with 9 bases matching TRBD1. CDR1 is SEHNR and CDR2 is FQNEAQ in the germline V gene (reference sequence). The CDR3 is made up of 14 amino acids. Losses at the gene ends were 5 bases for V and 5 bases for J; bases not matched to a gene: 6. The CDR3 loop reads CASSTGQGGTEAFF. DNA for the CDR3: TGTGCCAGCAGCACGGGACAGGGAGGGACTGAAGCTTTCTTT.

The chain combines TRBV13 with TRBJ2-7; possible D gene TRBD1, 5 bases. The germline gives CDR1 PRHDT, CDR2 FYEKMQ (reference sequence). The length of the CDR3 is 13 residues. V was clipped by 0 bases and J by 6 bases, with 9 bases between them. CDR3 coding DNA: TGTGCCAGCAGCTTAGGAGACAGTTTCGAGCAGTACTTC. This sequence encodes CASSLGDSFEQYF. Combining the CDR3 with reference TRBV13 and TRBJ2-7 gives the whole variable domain AAGVIQSPRHLIKEKRETATLKCYPIPRHDTVYWYQQGPGQDPQFLISFYEKMQSDKGSIPDRFSAQQFSDYHSELNMSSLELGDSALYFCASSLGDSFEQYFGPGTRLTVT.

The CDR3 protein is CASSVNFVDREGAFF. The DNA of the CDR3 is TGTGCCAGCAGCGTAAATTTCGTTGATCGAGAGGGAGCTTTCTTT. The rearrangement joins TRBV9 to TRBJ1-1; no clear D gene. The germline V and J ends were trimmed by 1 base and 10 bases, with 20 bases remaining between them. This CDR3 contains 15 residues. Germline lookup yields CDR1 SGDLS and CDR2 YYNGEE.

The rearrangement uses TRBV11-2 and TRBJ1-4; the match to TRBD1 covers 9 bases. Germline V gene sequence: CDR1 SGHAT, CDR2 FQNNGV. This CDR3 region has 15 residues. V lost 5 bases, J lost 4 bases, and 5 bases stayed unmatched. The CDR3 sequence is CASSDRTGVNEKLFF. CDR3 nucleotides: TGTGCCAGCAGCGATAGGACAGGGGTTAATGAAAAACTGTTTTTT.

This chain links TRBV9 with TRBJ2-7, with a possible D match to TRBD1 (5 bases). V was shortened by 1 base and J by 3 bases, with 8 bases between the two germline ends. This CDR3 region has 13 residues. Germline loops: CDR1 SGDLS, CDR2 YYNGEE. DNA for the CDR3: TGTGCCAGCAGCGTAACGGACAACTACGAGCAGTACTTC. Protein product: CASSVTDNYEQYF.

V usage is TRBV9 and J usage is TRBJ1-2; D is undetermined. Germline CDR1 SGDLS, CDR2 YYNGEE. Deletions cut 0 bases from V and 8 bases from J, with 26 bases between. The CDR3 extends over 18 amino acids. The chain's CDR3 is CASSVGGSGSVSLGGYTF. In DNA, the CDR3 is TGTGCCAGCAGCGTAGGAGGGAGTGGTTCGGTCTCCTTAGGGGGCTACACCTTC.

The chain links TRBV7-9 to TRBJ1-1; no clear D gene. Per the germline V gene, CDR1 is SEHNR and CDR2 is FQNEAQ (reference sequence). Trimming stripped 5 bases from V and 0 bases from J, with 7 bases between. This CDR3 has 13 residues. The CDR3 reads CASSISMNTEAFF. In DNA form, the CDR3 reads TGTGCCAGCAGCATTAGCATGAACACTGAAGCTTTCTTT.

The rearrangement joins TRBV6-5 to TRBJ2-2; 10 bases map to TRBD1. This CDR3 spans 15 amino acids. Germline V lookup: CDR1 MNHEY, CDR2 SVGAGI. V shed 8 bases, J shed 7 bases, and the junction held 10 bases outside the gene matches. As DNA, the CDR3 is TGTGCCAGCGCTGGGGACAGGGGATTGTTCGGGGAGCTGTTTTTT. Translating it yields CASAGDRGLFGELFF.

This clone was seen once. The CDR3 spells CASTPGGALGETQYF. In nucleotides, the CDR3 is TGTGCCAGCACCCCCGGGGGGGCTTTAGGAGAGACCCAGTACTTC. This chain connects TRBV3-1 (or the pseudogene TRBV3-2) to TRBJ2-5; 8 bases line up with TRBD2. The germline V gene encodes CDR1 LGHDT and CDR2 YNNKEL (reference sequence). The V segment lost 7 bases and the J segment 4 bases; nucleotides outside the gene matches: 11. The CDR3 consists of 15 residues.

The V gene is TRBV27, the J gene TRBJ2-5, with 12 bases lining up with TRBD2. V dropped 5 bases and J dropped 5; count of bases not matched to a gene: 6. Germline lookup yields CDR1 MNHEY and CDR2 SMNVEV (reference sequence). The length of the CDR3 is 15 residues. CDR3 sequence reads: CASSRLAGGQETQYF. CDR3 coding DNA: TGTGCCAGCAGTCGTCTAGCGGGGGGGCAGGAGACCCAGTACTTC.